One sample yielded the 10 T cell receptor beta chains listed below, sequenced in a study of CXCR3-negative and CXCR3-positive naive CD8 T cells. TRB cDNA was prepared as libraries by UMI-labeled 5' RACE. TCRdb reanalyzed the 5' RACE reads and collapses them to one entry per CDR3 protein, without DNA. The listing contains approximately 74,000 distinct CDR3 sequences. Sequences were obtained from naive CXCR3- CD8+ T cells from blood. Subset in this sample: CD45RO-CCR7+CD27+CD95- naive CD8+ T cells lacking CXCR3 (TNR3-). These receptors were obtained from a human donor in good health. Some clones in this sample may be carry-over from other donors' samples.

This chain connects TRBV20-1 to TRBJ2-7; TCRdb's assignment of TRBD1 cannot be checked, as there is no DNA. CDR3 length: 13 residues. Germline V gene lookup returns CDR1 DFQATT and CDR2 SNEGSKA (reference sequence). CDR3 sequence reads: CSGGTGDRVKEYF.

The chain uses TRBV10-3 and TRBJ2-1; TCRdb's assignment of TRBD2 cannot be checked, as there is no DNA. The germline V gene has CDR1 ENHRY and CDR2 SYGVKD. CDR3 size: 15 residues. The CDR3: CAIRGLAGVENEQFF.

This chain connects TRBV3-1 to TRBJ2-7; TCRdb calls TRBD2, which cannot be checked without DNA. This CDR3 has 16 amino acids. Germline CDR1 and CDR2: LGHDT and YNNKEL (reference sequence). CDR3 sequence: CASSPPMVGTSGMQYF.

V and J are TRBV7-9 and TRBJ2-1; the D call of TRBD2 rests on TCRdb alone, since no DNA is present to check it. Germline-derived CDR1 and CDR2 are SEHNR and FQNEAQ (reference sequence). The CDR3 has 15 amino acids. The CDR3 protein is CASSPPGLAVDEQFF.

This sequence joins TRBV7-9 and TRBJ2-7; the D call from TCRdb, TRBD2, cannot be confirmed without DNA. The CDR3 length is 12 residues. CDR1 SEHNR and CDR2 FQNEAQ come from the germline V gene (reference sequence). The CDR3 protein is CAVDFLSYEQYF. Complete variable domain (other parts from reference TRBV7-9 and TRBJ2-7): DTGVSQNPRHKITKRGQNVTFRCDPISEHNRLYWYRQTLGQGPEFLTYFQNEAQLEKSRLLSDRFSAERPKGSFSTLEIQRTEQGDSAMYLCAVDFLSYEQYFGPGTRLTVT.

The chain carries TRBV13 and TRBJ1-2; TCRdb calls TRBD1, which cannot be checked without DNA. CDR1 is PRHDT, CDR2 FYEKMQ, per germline (reference sequence). The CDR3 runs to 16 residues. This CDR3 is CASSTGQAPGNYGYTF.

V and J are TRBV5-1 and TRBJ1-1. The CDR3 extends over 14 amino acids. Germline CDR1 is SGHRS and CDR2 is YFSETQ. CDR3 loop: CASSLSQGTTVAFF.

The chain combines TRBV3-1 with TRBJ2-1; TCRdb lists TRBD2, though no DNA is available to test this call. The CDR3 is 14 amino acids. Germline values: CDR1 LGHDT, CDR2 YNNKEL (reference sequence). CDR3 loop: CASSPRGSYNEQFF.

This chain uses TRBV29-1 with TRBJ2-7; checking the TCRdb D call of TRBD1 is not possible without DNA. The germline gives CDR1 SQVTM, CDR2 ANQGSEA. This CDR3 spans 14 amino acids. The CDR3 sequence: CSVGLPGGLYEQYF.

CDR3 sequence: CSVAQGSTGELFF. The chain has TRBV29-1 and TRBJ2-2; TCRdb selects TRBD1, and the lack of DNA leaves this call unchecked. The CDR3 is 13 amino acids. Per the germline V gene, CDR1 is SQVTM and CDR2 is ANQGSEA.